What follows are 12 T cell receptor beta chains derived from one specimen sequenced in a study of OX40 agonist ivuxolimab in advanced cancers. TCRdb keeps only in-frame clones here, not all; method: immunoSEQ multiplex PCR. Of roughly 91,000 clones listed, roughly 95% are singletons. The sequencing here drew on CD4+ or CD8+ T cells sorted from blood, taken in a trial of the OX40 agonist ivuxolimab. These receptors originate from an adult with an advanced solid tumor such as melanoma, head and neck, liver or kidney cancer.

The V and J genes are TRBV13 and TRBJ2-7, with 9 bases lining up with TRBD2. Trimming took 7 bases from V and 4 from J; bases not matched to a gene: 11. This CDR3 has 15 residues. Germline-derived CDR1 and CDR2 are PRHDT and FYEKMQ (reference sequence). The CDR3 DNA follows: TGTGCCAGCACCTTCTTAGCGGGAGATCTATACGAGCAGTACTTC. It is translated as CASTFLAGDLYEQYF.

This rearrangement joins TRBV2 to TRBJ2-3, with 9 nucleotides matching TRBD2. The CDR3 spans 18 residues. V gave up 4 bases and J gave up 3 bases; unmatched junction bases: 14. Germline CDR1 is SNHLY and CDR2 is FYNNEI. Written as DNA, the CDR3 is TGTGCCAGCAGTGGGACCCCCGGGGGCGGGGGGGAAACAGATACGCAGTATTTT. Its protein product is CASSGTPGGGGETDTQYF.

This chain links TRBV2 with TRBJ2-7; 8 bases align to TRBD2. This CDR3 contains 16 residues. The trim removed 3 bases at V and 3 bases at J, leaving 10 bases unmatched. Germline V CDR1 and CDR2: SNHLY, FYNNEI. The CDR3 DNA follows: TGTGCCAGCAGTGATAACGGGAGGGCCATAAACTACGAGCAGTACTTC. Its protein product is CASSDNGRAINYEQYF.

This clone turned up a few times. In nucleotides, the CDR3 is TGCGCCAGCAGCATACCGGGACAGGGCGGCTACACCTTC. Translating gives CASSIPGQGGYTF. This chain links TRBV4-1 with TRBJ1-2, with 9 positions matching TRBD1. CDR1 MGHRA and CDR2 YSYEKL come from the germline V gene. Trimming took 5 bases from V and 8 from J; bases not matched to a gene: 6. This CDR3 is built from 13 residues.

This clone came up once. The V and J genes are TRBV7-3 and TRBJ2-1, with a possible D match to TRBD2 (6 bases). Germline assignment: CDR1 SGHTA and CDR2 FQGTGA. Trimming removed 5 bases at V and 4 bases at J, with 15 bases between. CDR3 length: 15 amino acids. The CDR3 spells CASSPHTGEYNEQFF. The CDR3 region has the DNA TGTGCCAGCAGCCCCCATACGGGAGAGTACAATGAGCAGTTCTTC.

This rearrangement joins TRBV25-1 to TRBJ2-7; tentative D call: TRBD2 (6 bases). Per the germline V gene, CDR1 is MGHDK and CDR2 is SYGVNS. Trimming pared 1 base from V and 0 bases from J, leaving 13 bases between. The CDR3 extends over 16 amino acids. The chain's CDR3 is CASSELGGSLSYEQYF. The CDR3 DNA follows: TGTGCCAGCAGTGAATTGGGAGGCAGCCTCTCCTACGAGCAGTACTTC.

This chain uses TRBV6-6 with TRBJ1-1; D is undetermined. Trimming stripped 5 bases from V and 1 base from J, with 11 bases between. The CDR3 extends over 14 amino acids. The germline gives CDR1 MNHNY, CDR2 SVGAGI (reference sequence). The CDR3 is CASSQYQENTEAFF. The DNA of the CDR3 is TGTGCCAGCAGTCAGTATCAGGAGAACACTGAAGCTTTCTTT.

This clone was recorded a few times. The chain combines TRBV6-5 with TRBJ2-7; D possibly corresponds to TRBD1 (5 bases). Germline assignment: CDR1 MNHEY and CDR2 SVGAGI. This CDR3 is built from 13 residues. Deletions cut 2 bases from V and 6 bases from J, with 11 bases between. The DNA for the CDR3 is TGTGCCAGCAGTTACGGCCAGGGCCTCGAGCAGTACTTC. Amino acid sequence: CASSYGQGLEQYF.

V is TRBV18 and J is TRBJ2-5; the match to TRBD1 covers 9 bases. Matching the DNA end better, TRBJ2-7 makes the J call doubtful. Germline CDR1 and CDR2: KGHSH and LQKENI. CDR3 size: 15 residues. Written as DNA, the CDR3 is TGTGCCAGCTCACCCCAGGACAGGGGCTCCTACGAGCAGTACTTC. It translates to CASSPQDRGSYEQYF.

The chain employs TRBV5-6 and TRBJ1-2; 10 bases match TRBD1. Germline trimming cut 3 bases from V and 3 bases from J; bases unmatched to any gene: 2. The CDR3 consists of 14 residues. CDR1 and CDR2 (germline): SGHDT, YYEEEE. CDR3 DNA sequence: TGTGCCAGCAGCTCCGGGACAGGGGACTATGGCTACACCTTC. It specifies CASSSGTGDYGYTF.

The chain recombines TRBV28 with TRBJ2-2; 9 nucleotides agree with TRBD2. The CDR3 is 18 amino acids. Trimming at V came to 3 bases and at J to 0 bases, leaving 8 bases not matched to a gene. Germline V lookup: CDR1 MDHEN, CDR2 SYDVKM. CDR3 bases: TGTGCCAGCAGTTTCATCCCCGTAGCGGGGGCGAACACCGGGGAGCTGTTTTTT. Its translation is CASSFIPVAGANTGELFF.

The CDR3 region has the DNA TGTGCCAGCAGCCCCACCCCGCCGGGACTCATGAACACTGAAGCTTTCTTT. Protein product: CASSPTPPGLMNTEAFF. The chain couples TRBV7-8 to TRBJ1-1; D might be TRBD1 (5 bases). Per the germline V gene, CDR1 is SGHVS and CDR2 is FQNEAQ. V was pared by 5 bases and J by 0 bases, with 19 bases between. CDR3 length: 17 residues.